Each of the 7 T cell receptor beta chains below was sequenced from the same sample in a study of T-cell memory formation after mild COVID-19. TCRdb ran MiXCR on the 5' RACE reads and lists one entry per CDR3 protein. Among around 390,000 distinct CDR3 sequences listed, approximately 16% were seen once. Input material: PBMCs or a T cell subset sorted from them (not recorded which). Source of these receptors: a man between 18 and 29 years old who had mild COVID-19 (a few samples of this study predate the infection). Cell type and time point are not known.

The chain links TRBV15 to TRBJ2-5, with D possibly matching TRBD1 (5 bases). Trimming stripped 4 bases from V and 4 bases from J, with 22 bases between. CDR1 is LNHNV and CDR2 is YYDKDF in the germline V gene (reference sequence). This CDR3 contains 17 residues. The CDR3 here is CATSKELARGFGETQYF. The CDR3 DNA is TGTGCCACCAGCAAGGAACTGGCTAGGGGTTTTGGAGAGACCCAGTACTTC.

This clonotype has a handful of counts. The V gene is TRBV11-3, the J gene TRBJ2-1; D unclear. The CDR3 runs 12 residues. From germline, CDR1 is SGHNT and CDR2 YENEEA. The V end was cut by 5 bases, the J end by 3 bases, with 5 bases between. The CDR3: CASSQDYNEQFF. DNA of the CDR3: TGTGCCAGCAGCCAAGACTACAATGAGCAGTTCTTC.

The V call is TRBV15, the J call TRBJ2-2; no definite D call. Germline V gene lookup returns CDR1 LNHNV and CDR2 YYDKDF (reference sequence). The length of the CDR3 is 12 residues. V lost 2 bases and J 5 bases, leaving 3 bases between the germline ends. Written as DNA, the CDR3 is TGTGCCACCAGCAGAAATACCGGGGAGCTGTTTTTT. Its protein is CATSRNTGELFF.

This clonotype was observed a few times. The genes are TRBV6-5 and TRBJ1-2; 7 bases agree with TRBD1. Germline CDR1 MNHEY, CDR2 SVGAGI. The V gene end was trimmed by 5 bases and the J gene end by 3 bases; junction bases not matched to a gene: 9. The CDR3 runs to 15 residues. For the CDR3, the DNA is TGTGCCAGCAGTACCAGAGGGGGCGCGGACTATGGCTACACCTTC. Its translation: CASSTRGGADYGYTF.

This clonotype showed up just once. The genes are TRBV4-1 and TRBJ1-1; 7 nucleotides line up with TRBD1. The CDR3 runs to 15 residues. Unmatched junction bases numbered 7, after V lost 1 base and J lost 5 bases. Germline CDR1 is MGHRA and CDR2 is YSYEKL. The DNA of the CDR3 is TGCGCCAGCAGCCAAGGACAGGGTGGGGAAACTGAAGCTTTCTTT. Translating it yields CASSQGQGGETEAFF.

This clonotype appeared a few times. J is TRBJ2-2 and V is TRBV11-2; 7 bases are shared with TRBD1. J lost 4 bases, V lost 7 bases, and 9 bases had no gene match. This CDR3 comprises 15 residues. CDR1 is SGHAT, CDR2 FQNNGV, per germline. The DNA of the CDR3 is TGTGCCAGCACATCCTTCACAGGGGCCACCGGGGAGCTGTTTTTT. It is translated as CASTSFTGATGELFF.

This clonotype was detected ten times or more. The chain employs TRBV27 and TRBJ1-6, with unresolved D. CDR3 length: 14 amino acids. Germline lookup yields CDR1 MNHEY and CDR2 SMNVEV (reference sequence). V shed 3 bases and J shed 4 bases, with 7 bases lying between them. The DNA of the CDR3 is TGTGCCAGCAGTTTCTCGGATTATAATTCACCCCTCCACTTT. Its translation is CASSFSDYNSPLHF.